One sample yielded the 30 T cell receptor beta chains listed below, sequenced in a study of shared clonotypes between healthy human individuals. TCRdb keeps only in-frame clones here, not all; method: immunoSEQ multiplex PCR. This sample has more than 2,000,000 clones; about 92% occur once, and the top ten carry 0.35% to 0.5%. Specimen: naive CD4+ T cells from PBMCs. The subset denotes: CD45RA+ positively selected. The receptors were sampled from a man between 18 and 35 years old in good health. Some clones in this sample may be carry-over from other donors' samples.

The V call is TRBV7-8, the J call TRBJ2-4; no definite D call. The CDR3 is 14 amino acids. Trimming left V 7 bases short and J 6 bases short, with 16 bases between. The germline gives CDR1 SGHVS, CDR2 FQNEAQ. The chain's CDR3 is CASTTLVGPNIQYF. The CDR3 DNA follows: TGTGCCAGCACGACGCTGGTTGGCCCAAACATTCAGTACTTC.

The V call is TRBV5-8, the J call TRBJ1-1; no definite D call. Germline V gene sequence: CDR1 SGHTS, CDR2 YDEGEE. V lost 10 bases, J lost 0 bases, and 19 bases lay in between. CDR3 size: 15 residues. The CDR3 loop is CAAPTGTAMNTEAFF. CDR3 nucleotides: TGTGCCGCCCCGACGGGTACAGCAATGAACACTGAAGCTTTCTTT.

Of note for this clone: Distinct nucleotide sequences in the sample also encode this CDR3. The rearrangement links TRBV18 to TRBJ2-1; 7 bases line up with TRBD2. From germline, CDR1 is KGHSH and CDR2 LQKENI. Unmatched junction bases numbered 4, after V lost 5 bases and J lost 3 bases. This CDR3 comprises 14 residues. CDR3 sequence (DNA): TGTGCCAGCTCATTGTCTAGCGGCTACAATGAGCAGTTCTTC. Amino acid sequence: CASSLSSGYNEQFF. The variable domain in full, completed from reference TRBV18 and TRBJ2-1, reads NAGVMQNPRHLVRRRGQEARLRCSPMKGHSHVYWYRQLPEEGLKFMVYLQKENIIDESGMPKERFSAEFPKEGPSILRIQQVVRGDSAAYFCASSLSSGYNEQFFGPGTRLTVL.

The rearrangement links TRBV6-1 to TRBJ2-3, with D perhaps TRBD1 (5 bases). Germline CDR1 is MNHNS and CDR2 is SASEGT. V lost 3 bases and J lost 9, with 10 bases in between. The CDR3 is 12 residues long. CDR3 in amino acids: CASSDARATQYF. The CDR3, as DNA: TGTGCCAGCAGTGACGCCAGGGCGACGCAGTATTTT.

The chain has TRBV7-2 and TRBJ1-5, with D maybe TRBD1 (5 bases). The CDR3 sequence is 17 residues long. The V end was cut by 3 bases, the J end by 0 bases, with 15 bases between. In germline, CDR1 is SGHTA, CDR2 FQGNSA. Here the CDR3 DNA reads TGTGCCAGCAGCTTGGGGCGAAGGGGATATAGCAATCAGCCCCAGCATTTT. Translation gives CASSLGRRGYSNQPQHF.

The chain uses TRBV2 and TRBJ1-1; tentatively, D is TRBD1 (6 bases). The CDR3 covers 14 residues. Germline lookup yields CDR1 SNHLY and CDR2 FYNNEI. V was trimmed by 6 bases and J by 8 bases, leaving 19 bases between them. The chain's CDR3 is CASRHRDKPLEAFF. The CDR3, as DNA: TGTGCCAGCAGGCATCGGGACAAACCTTTAGAAGCTTTCTTT.

This chain joins TRBV30 and TRBJ1-2; the D gene is possibly TRBD1 (6 bases). V dropped 4 bases and J dropped 7 bases, with 16 bases sitting between them. There are 13 residues in the CDR3. Germline lookup yields CDR1 GTSNPN and CDR2 SVGIG (reference sequence). Here the CDR3 reads CAWTQQGRGGYTF. CDR3 bases: TGTGCCTGGACTCAACAGGGTAGAGGTGGCTACACCTTC.

The V call is TRBV6-1, the J call TRBJ1-1, with a tentative D call TRBD1 (5 bases). Germline assignment: CDR1 MNHNS and CDR2 SASEGT. V lost 1 base, J lost 1 base, and 7 bases lay in between. This CDR3 has 14 residues. CDR3 amino acids: CASSEDRTNTEAFF. In DNA form, the CDR3 reads TGTGCCAGCAGTGAAGACAGGACGAACACTGAAGCTTTCTTT.

The chain links TRBV12-5 to TRBJ2-7, with D hard to call. The CDR3 runs 13 residues. V lost 6 bases and J 2 bases, leaving 11 bases between the germline ends. CDR1 is LGHNT and CDR2 is FRNRAP in the germline V gene. The CDR3 sequence is CASGTTDTYEQYF. Here the CDR3 DNA reads TGTGCTAGTGGCACAACAGACACCTACGAGCAGTACTTC. Complete variable domain (other parts from reference TRBV12-5 and TRBJ2-7): DARVTQTPRHKVTEMGQEVTMRCQPILGHNTVFWYRQTMMQGLELLAYFRNRAPLDDSGMPKDRFSAEMPDATLATLKIQPSEPRDSAVYFCASGTTDTYEQYFGPGTRLTVT.

This chain links TRBV6-6 with TRBJ1-2; no definite D call. CDR3 length: 13 amino acids. V was clipped by 2 bases and J by 4 bases, with 8 bases between them. CDR1 is MNHNY and CDR2 is SVGAGI in the germline V gene (reference sequence). The CDR3 is CASSYGGLYGYTF. CDR3 DNA sequence: TGTGCCAGCAGTTACGGAGGACTCTATGGCTACACCTTC.

The chain combines TRBV5-1 with TRBJ1-5, with 9 bases fitting TRBD1. Per germline, CDR1 SGHRS and CDR2 YFSETQ. The junction had 11 bases not matched to a gene; V was cut back by 6 bases and J by 1 base. This CDR3 spans 17 amino acids. The CDR3 reads CASTRDRAVVSNQPQHF. CDR3 coding DNA: TGCGCCAGCACCCGGGACAGGGCGGTCGTAAGCAATCAGCCCCAGCATTTT.

The chain employs TRBV5-1 and TRBJ2-2; D possibly corresponds to TRBD2 (6 bases). Germline values: CDR1 SGHRS, CDR2 YFSETQ. Trimming pared 2 bases from V and 3 bases from J, leaving 11 bases between. This CDR3 spans 15 amino acids. As DNA, the CDR3 is TGCGCCAGCAGCTTACGGGAGAGCGACACCGGGGAGCTGTTTTTT. Translation gives CASSLRESDTGELFF.

This chain links TRBV2 with TRBJ2-5; tentative D call: TRBD1 (6 bases). Trimming left V 7 bases short and J 1 base short, with 13 bases between. Germline V CDR1 and CDR2: SNHLY, FYNNEI. CDR3 length: 14 residues. As DNA, the CDR3 is TGTGCCAGCAATATGTGGGGGCCCCAAGAGACCCAGTACTTC. Its translation: CASNMWGPQETQYF.

J is TRBJ2-2 and V is TRBV28; 8 nucleotides agree with TRBD1. CDR3 length equals 14 residues. Germline V lookup: CDR1 MDHEN, CDR2 SYDVKM. Trimming removed 8 bases from V and 1 base from J; junction bases left unmatched: 3. The CDR3 here is CASQGQGNTGELFF. The DNA of the CDR3 is TGTGCCAGCCAAGGACAGGGGAACACCGGGGAGCTGTTTTTT.

The CDR3 here is CASSPPGQGAYGYTF. The CDR3 nucleotides read TGCGCCAGCAGCCCGCCGGGACAGGGAGCCTATGGCTACACCTTC. The V gene is TRBV4-1, the J gene TRBJ1-2; the match to TRBD1 covers 9 bases. Trimming removed 4 bases from V and 4 bases from J; junction bases left unmatched: 7. Per germline, CDR1 MGHRA and CDR2 YSYEKL. The CDR3 length is 15 residues.

The rearrangement uses TRBV5-6 and TRBJ1-1; the D is unclear. Trimming left V 3 bases short and J 0 bases short, with 6 bases between. Per the germline V gene, CDR1 is SGHDT and CDR2 is YYEEEE. The CDR3 loop spans 13 amino acids. CDR3 nucleotides: TGTGCCAGCAGCTCCTACATGAACACTGAAGCTTTCTTT. Protein: CASSSYMNTEAFF. Together with reference TRBV5-6 and TRBJ1-1, the CDR3 gives the full variable domain: DAGVTQSPTHLIKTRGQQVTLRCSPKSGHDTVSWYQQALGQGPQFIFQYYEEEERQRGNFPDRFSGHQFPNYSSELNVNALLLGDSALYLCASSSYMNTEAFFGQGTRLTVV.

The chain couples TRBV21-1 to TRBJ1-2; no check of the table's D call, TRBD1, against the DNA was made. TRBV21-1 is listed as a pseudogene. The CDR3 is 16 amino acids. This CDR3 is CASSKTYRGRVYGYTF. The DNA of the CDR3 is TGTGCCAGCAGCAAAACCTACAGGGGGAGGGTCTATGGCTACACCTTC.

V is TRBV7-3 and J is TRBJ1-2, with 8 bases aligning to TRBD1. The trim removed 5 bases at V and 6 bases at J, leaving 8 bases unmatched. The CDR3 has 14 amino acids. Germline lookup yields CDR1 SGHTA and CDR2 FQGTGA. For the CDR3, the DNA is TGTGCCAGCAGCCCCCCGGACAGGGAGGATGGCTACACCTTC. Its translation: CASSPPDREDGYTF.

DNA of the CDR3: TGTGCCAGCAGCATATTCAGGGGGCCGAACACTGAAGCTTTCTTT. It codes for CASSIFRGPNTEAFF. The chain carries TRBV7-2 and TRBJ1-1; 8 bases are a match to TRBD1. CDR1 and CDR2 (germline): SGHTA, FQGNSA. V shed 5 bases and J 1 base; nucleotides not matched to a gene: 6. The CDR3 runs to 15 residues.

This clone showed up just once. The chain has TRBV29-1 and TRBJ1-1; perhaps TRBD1 as D (6 bases). The germline CDR1 and CDR2 sequences are SQVTM and ANQGSEA. The CDR3 length is 16 residues. Between the trimmed V and J ends, which lost 6 bases and 7 bases, there was a span of 27 bases. For the CDR3, the DNA is TGCAGCGTAGAGGGGGTAGGGGCAGGGTGGCGTAATGAAGCTTTCTTT. Protein sequence: CSVEGVGAGWRNEAFF.

This clone appeared a single time. The V call is TRBV6-5, the J call TRBJ1-3, with TRBD1 matching 7 bases. The CDR3 length is 14 residues. After removal of 6 bases from V and 6 bases from J, the junction contained 8 bases not matched to a gene. The V gene's germline CDR1 is MNHEY and CDR2 SVGAGI. Written as DNA, the CDR3 is TGTGCCAGCAGGTCGACAGGGCGAGAAAACACCATATATTTT. It codes for CASRSTGRENTIYF.

This clone appeared once. The rearrangement uses TRBV28 and TRBJ1-3; D uncertain. The V end lost 6 bases, the J end lost 8 bases, and 17 bases lay between the germline ends. The CDR3 covers 14 residues. In germline, CDR1 is MDHEN, CDR2 SYDVKM. The CDR3 DNA is TGTGCCAGCAGAGGGCCTTCGCCTAGGCACACCATATATTTT. Translating gives CASRGPSPRHTIYF.

This clone was counted only a few times. V and J are TRBV2 and TRBJ2-7; D tentatively fits TRBD1 or TRBD2 (5 bases each). This CDR3 spans 14 amino acids. V was clipped by 3 bases and J by 8 bases, with 17 bases between them. Germline CDR1 and CDR2: SNHLY and FYNNEI. The CDR3 coding sequence is TGTGCCAGCAGTGAGCGACCCGAGGGGCCGAAGCAGTACTTC. This translates into CASSERPEGPKQYF.

The chain has TRBV7-2 and TRBJ1-2, with D tentatively TRBD1 (6 bases). CDR3 length: 14 residues. CDR1 and CDR2 (germline): SGHTA, FQGNSA. V gave up 5 bases and J gave up 4 bases, with 14 bases separating them. The DNA of the CDR3 is TGTGCCAGCAGCACCGTGGGGGCAGCCTATGGCTACACCTTC. Amino acids: CASSTVGAAYGYTF.

The chain joins TRBV2 to TRBJ2-1; 10 bases match TRBD2. Germline assignment: CDR1 SNHLY and CDR2 FYNNEI. The CDR3 is 15 amino acids. V was pared by 6 bases and J by 8 bases, with 10 bases of the junction left unmatched. The CDR3 DNA reads as TGTGCCAGCAGCGATACCGGGCTAGCGGGAGATGAGCAGTTCTTC. This codes for CASSDTGLAGDEQFF.

V gene TRBV9 combines with J gene TRBJ2-1; 10 nucleotides align to TRBD1. With 4 bases clipped from V and 2 bases from J, the junction kept 9 bases outside the gene matches. This CDR3 has 17 amino acids. Germline V CDR1 and CDR2: SGDLS, YYNGEE. For the CDR3, the DNA is TGTGCCAGCAGCTCACGGACAGGGGGGTACACCTACAATGAGCAGTTCTTC. Protein sequence: CASSSRTGGYTYNEQFF. The full variable domain, in which reference TRBV9 and TRBJ2-1 provide the parts outside the CDR3, is DSGVTQTPKHLITATGQRVTLRCSPRSGDLSVYWYQQSLDQGLQFLIQYYNGEERAKGNILERFSAQQFPDLHSELNLSSLELGDSALYFCASSSRTGGYTYNEQFFGPGTRLTVL.

This chain connects TRBV18 to TRBJ1-1, with D unresolved. V was clipped by 2 bases and J by 1 base, with 11 bases between them. The CDR3 is 15 residues long. CDR1 KGHSH and CDR2 LQKENI come from the germline V gene. In nucleotides, the CDR3 is TGTGCCAGCTCACCATCGCGCCTTCCGAACACTGAAGCTTTCTTT. This codes for CASSPSRLPNTEAFF.

The sample holds one count of this clone. The chain carries TRBV9 and TRBJ2-3; D call uncertain. V lost 0 bases to trimming and J lost 1 base, with 6 bases between them. CDR3 length equals 14 residues. Looked up from germline, CDR1 is SGDLS and CDR2 is YYNGEE. CDR3: CASSVAYRTDTQYF. In DNA form, the CDR3 reads TGTGCCAGCAGCGTAGCGTACCGCACAGATACGCAGTATTTT.

Note on this clone: This CDR3 is also generated by other DNA sequences in the sample. The gene calls are TRBV5-1 and TRBJ2-1, with 9 bases lining up with TRBD2. Germline V gene data show CDR1 as SGHRS and CDR2 as YFSETQ. The CDR3 is made up of 15 amino acids. Losses at the gene ends were 0 bases for V and 6 bases for J; bases not matched to a gene: 4. Written as DNA, the CDR3 is TGCGCCAGCAGCTTGGGTAGCGGGAGTATCAATGAGCAGTTCTTC. This gives the protein CASSLGSGSINEQFF.

CDR3 sequence reads: CASSTPGTVTYEQYF. CDR3 in DNA: TGTGCCAGTAGTACCCCCGGGACAGTAACCTACGAGCAGTACTTC. The rearrangement uses TRBV19 and TRBJ2-7, with 7 positions matching TRBD1. V lost 4 bases and J lost 2; bases outside the gene matches: 8. The germline V gene has CDR1 LNHDA and CDR2 SQIVND (reference sequence). The CDR3 sequence is 15 residues long.